This is a list of T cell receptor beta chains from one sample in a study of T cells in Graves' hyperthyroidism and ophthalmopathy. TCRdb reprocessed the multiplex PCR reads via MiXCR and lists one record per CDR3 protein. Of around 700,000 distinct CDR3 sequences in the sample, roughly a third were seen once. The sample comprised blood. These TCRs come from a woman aged 35 to 49 with Graves' hyperthyroidism. Each CDR3 is given with its conserved first and last residue. The order of the fields is CDR3 DNA, CDR3 protein, V gene, D gene, clone size, J gene. D genes are given only for firm matches. Clone size, where shown, is once, few, many, or a class for clones that have expanded.

TGTGCCAGCAGTTTAAGGCGTAGTCAGCCCCAGCATTTT	CASSLRRSQPQHF	TRBV12-3/TRBV12-4	NA	few	TRBJ1-5
TGTGCCATCAGTGAGAAAGTGGACCACCGCTCCTACGAGCAGTACTTC	CAISEKVDHRSYEQYF	TRBV10-3	NA	few	TRBJ2-7
TGCAGTGCTAGATCCTCGGGCAGGGGGCCCAAAGCTTTCTTT	CSARSSGRGPKAFF	TRBV20-1	TRBD1	NA	TRBJ1-1
TGTGCCACCAGTGAATGGGATGAGCAGTTCTTC	CATSEWDEQFF	TRBV24-1	NA	NA	TRBJ2-1
TGCGCCAGCAGCCCCATTCCCGCGCACACCATATATTTT	CASSPIPAHTIYF	TRBV4-1	NA	NA	TRBJ1-3
TGTGCCAGCAGCTTTTGGTTGGACAGCCTGTCGAACACTGAAGCTTTCTTT	CASSFWLDSLSNTEAFF	TRBV7-9	NA	NA	TRBJ1-1
TGTGCTAGTGGTTTGGATTGGGGGACAGAAGAGACCCAGTACTTC	CASGLDWGTEETQYF	TRBV12-5	TRBD1	NA	TRBJ2-5
TGTGCCAGCAGCTTACTTCAGGGGAACTCCTACGAGCAGTACTTC	CASSLLQGNSYEQYF	TRBV7-2	NA	few	TRBJ2-7
TGTGCCAGCAGTTCTAGAAAGTCAGGGGATTACGAGCAGTACTTC	CASSSRKSGDYEQYF	TRBV27	NA	NA	TRBJ2-7
TGTGCCAGTAGTATTCAGGGGTGGAACGAGCAGTACTTC	CASSIQGWNEQYF	TRBV19	NA	many	TRBJ2-7
TGTGCCAGCAGTTCTACAGAACAGGGAGGAACTGAAGCTTTCTTT	CASSSTEQGGTEAFF	TRBV25-1	NA	NA	TRBJ1-1
TGCGCCAGCAGCCAAGGTGGGGGGATTGATGACACCGGGGAGCTGTTTTTT	CASSQGGGIDDTGELFF	TRBV4-1	NA	NA	TRBJ2-2
TGTGCTAGCAGCCGATCTCCCTCAGGTGATGAAAAACTGTTTTTT	CASSRSPSGDEKLFF	TRBV7-7	NA	many	TRBJ1-4
TGCGCCAGCAGCCCTACTGGAGGGACTGGGGCCAACGTCCTGACTTTC	CASSPTGGTGANVLTF	TRBV5-1	NA	few	TRBJ2-6
TGTGCCAGCAGCTTAGGTTGGGGGACAGATACGCAGTATTTT	CASSLGWGTDTQYF	TRBV7-2	NA	few	TRBJ2-3
TGCGCCAGCAGCCAAGATCGGTTAGGGCACACTGAAGCTTTCTTT	CASSQDRLGHTEAFF	TRBV4-3	NA	few	TRBJ1-1
TGCAGCGTTTCTCCAGAGAGGATTACCGGGGAGCTGTTTTTT	CSVSPERITGELFF	TRBV29-1	NA	many	TRBJ2-2
TGTGCCAGCAGCTTATTTGCGAGTGAAAAACTGTTTTTT	CASSLFASEKLFF	TRBV5-5	NA	NA	TRBJ1-4
TGCAGCGTTGACGACGGGGACACTGAAGCTTTCTTT	CSVDDGDTEAFF	TRBV29-1	NA	few	TRBJ1-1
TGCAGCGCCCGAGGACAGGGATACGAGCAGTACTTC	CSARGQGYEQYF	TRBV29-1	TRBD1	many	TRBJ2-7
TGTGCCAGTAGTAATAGGCTGGACAGCCTAGCCAAAAACATTCAGTACTTC	CASSNRLDSLAKNIQYF	TRBV19	NA	NA	TRBJ2-4
TGTGCCAGCAGTGGGGGTGGGGACGAGCAGTACTTC	CASSGGGDEQYF	TRBV5-4	NA	NA	TRBJ2-7
TGTGCCACCAGTGTACGTGGGACGGGGTACAATGAGCAGTTCTTC	CATSVRGTGYNEQFF	TRBV24-1	NA	few	TRBJ2-1
TGTGCCAGCAGCGCATGGATTACAGGGGCCTTCTATGGCTACACCTTC	CASSAWITGAFYGYTF	TRBV9	TRBD1	NA	TRBJ1-2
TGTGCCAGCAGCCCGGACAGGGGGTCCTATTCACCCCTCCACTTT	CASSPDRGSYSPLHF	TRBV7-9	TRBD1	many	TRBJ1-6
TGCAGCGTCAGGGGATCCGGGGAGCTGTTTTTT	CSVRGSGELFF	TRBV29-1	NA	many	TRBJ2-2
TGTGCCATCAGCGCAAGTACAGGGAAGTATGGCTACACCTTC	CAISASTGKYGYTF	TRBV10-3	NA	NA	TRBJ1-2
TGTGCCACCCTTGACAGGGCCTATGGCTACACCTTC	CATLDRAYGYTF	TRBV2	TRBD1	NA	TRBJ1-2